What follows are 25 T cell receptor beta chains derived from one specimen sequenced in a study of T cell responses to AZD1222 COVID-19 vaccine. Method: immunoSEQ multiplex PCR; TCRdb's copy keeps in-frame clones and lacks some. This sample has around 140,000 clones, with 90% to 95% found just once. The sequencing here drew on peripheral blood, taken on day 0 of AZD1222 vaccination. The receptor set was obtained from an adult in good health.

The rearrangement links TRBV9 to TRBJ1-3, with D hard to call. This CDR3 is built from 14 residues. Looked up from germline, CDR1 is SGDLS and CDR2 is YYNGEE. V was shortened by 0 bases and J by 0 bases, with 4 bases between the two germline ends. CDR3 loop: CASSVEDSGNTIYF. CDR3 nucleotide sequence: TGTGCCAGCAGCGTAGAAGACTCTGGAAACACCATATATTTT.

In nucleotides, the CDR3 is TGTGCCAGCAGCTTGAACTTCGAGCGCCTGTTTTTT. It codes for CASSLNFERLFF. This chain joins TRBV5-5 and TRBJ1-4; D uncertain. Germline CDR1 SGHKS, CDR2 YYEKEE (reference sequence). This CDR3 is 12 amino acids long. Trimming stripped 1 base from V and 14 bases from J, with 12 bases between.

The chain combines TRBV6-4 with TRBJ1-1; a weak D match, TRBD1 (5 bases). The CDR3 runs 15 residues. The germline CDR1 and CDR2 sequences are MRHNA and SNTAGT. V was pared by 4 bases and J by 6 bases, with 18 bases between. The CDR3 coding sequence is TGTGCCAGCAGTGTAAACCAGGCGGGGCCCGCTGAAGCTTTCTTT. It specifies CASSVNQAGPAEAFF.

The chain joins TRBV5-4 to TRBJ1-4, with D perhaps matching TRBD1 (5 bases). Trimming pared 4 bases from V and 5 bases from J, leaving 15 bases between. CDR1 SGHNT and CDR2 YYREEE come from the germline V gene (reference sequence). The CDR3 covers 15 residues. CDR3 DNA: TGTGCCAGCAGCCCCACGGGGGGAGTGAATGAAAAACTGTTTTTT. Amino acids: CASSPTGGVNEKLFF.

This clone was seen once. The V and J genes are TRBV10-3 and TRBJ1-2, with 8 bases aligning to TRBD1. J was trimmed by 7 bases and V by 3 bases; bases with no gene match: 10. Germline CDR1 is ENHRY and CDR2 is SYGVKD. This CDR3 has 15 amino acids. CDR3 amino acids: CAISDQAGQDLGYTF. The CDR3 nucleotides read TGTGCCATCAGTGATCAGGCGGGACAGGATCTTGGCTACACCTTC.

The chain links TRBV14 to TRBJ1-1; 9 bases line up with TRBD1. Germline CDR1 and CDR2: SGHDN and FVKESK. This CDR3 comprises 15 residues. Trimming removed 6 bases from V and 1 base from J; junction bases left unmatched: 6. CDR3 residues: CASSQKTGGNTEAFF. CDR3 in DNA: TGTGCCAGCAGTCAAAAGACAGGGGGGAACACTGAAGCTTTCTTT.

The CDR3 DNA sequence: TGTGCCAGCAGCCTAGGGTTGTTCGACGAAAAACTGTTTTTT. This translates into CASSLGLFDEKLFF. The rearrangement joins TRBV9 to TRBJ1-4, with unresolved D. The CDR3 extends over 14 amino acids. Germline V CDR1 and CDR2: SGDLS, YYNGEE. V was shortened by 4 bases and J by 8 bases, with 15 bases between the two germline ends.

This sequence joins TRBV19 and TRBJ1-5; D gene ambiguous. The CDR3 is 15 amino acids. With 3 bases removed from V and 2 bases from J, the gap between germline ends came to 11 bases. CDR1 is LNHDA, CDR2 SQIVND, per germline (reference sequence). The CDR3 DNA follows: TGTGCCAGTAGTATCCAACGGTATGGCAATCAGCCCCAGCATTTT. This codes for CASSIQRYGNQPQHF.

CDR3 coding DNA: TGTGCCAGTACGGAGGACAGAACTTCCTATGGCTACACCTTC. Translated, it gives CASTEDRTSYGYTF. The V and J genes are TRBV19 and TRBJ1-2; D might be TRBD1 (6 bases). V was shortened by 7 bases and J by 4 bases, with 16 bases between the two germline ends. Germline V gives CDR1 LNHDA, CDR2 SQIVND (reference sequence). The CDR3 runs 14 residues. The variable domain in full, with the rest retrieved from reference TRBV19 and TRBJ1-2, is DGGITQSPKYLFRKEGQNVTLSCEQNLNHDAMYWYRQDPGQGLRLIYYSQIVNDFQKGDIAEGYSVSREKKESFPLTVTSAQKNPTAFYLCASTEDRTSYGYTFGSGTRLTVV.

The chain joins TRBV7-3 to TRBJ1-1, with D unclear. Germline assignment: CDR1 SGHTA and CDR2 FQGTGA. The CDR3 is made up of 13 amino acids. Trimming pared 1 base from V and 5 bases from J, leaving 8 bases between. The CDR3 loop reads CASSLNSRTEAFF. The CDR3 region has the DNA TGTGCCAGCAGCTTAAACTCGAGGACTGAAGCTTTCTTT.

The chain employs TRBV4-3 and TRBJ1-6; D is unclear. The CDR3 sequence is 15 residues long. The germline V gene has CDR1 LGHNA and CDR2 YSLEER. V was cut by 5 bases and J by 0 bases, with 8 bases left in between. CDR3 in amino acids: CASSGRSSYNSPLHF. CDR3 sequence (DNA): TGCGCCAGCAGCGGACGGAGCTCCTATAATTCACCCCTCCACTTT.

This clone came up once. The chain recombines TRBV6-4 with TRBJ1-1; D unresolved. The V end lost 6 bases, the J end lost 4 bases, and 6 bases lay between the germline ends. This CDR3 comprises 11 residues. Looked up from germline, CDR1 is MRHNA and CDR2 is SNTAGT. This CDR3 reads CASSEGTEAFF. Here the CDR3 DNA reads TGTGCCAGCAGCGAGGGCACTGAAGCTTTCTTT.

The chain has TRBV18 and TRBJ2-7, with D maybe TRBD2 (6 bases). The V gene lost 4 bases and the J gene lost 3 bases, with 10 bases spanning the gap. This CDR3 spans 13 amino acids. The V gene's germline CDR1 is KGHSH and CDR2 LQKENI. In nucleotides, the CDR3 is TGTGCCAGCTCACTAGCGGCGAACTACGAGCAGTACTTC. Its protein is CASSLAANYEQYF.

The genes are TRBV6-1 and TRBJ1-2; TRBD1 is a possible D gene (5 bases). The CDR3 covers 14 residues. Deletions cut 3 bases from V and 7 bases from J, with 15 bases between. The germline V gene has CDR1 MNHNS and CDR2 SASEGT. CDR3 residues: CASSDRGAAGGYTF. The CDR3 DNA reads TGTGCCAGCAGTGACCGCGGGGCGGCTGGTGGCTACACCTTC.

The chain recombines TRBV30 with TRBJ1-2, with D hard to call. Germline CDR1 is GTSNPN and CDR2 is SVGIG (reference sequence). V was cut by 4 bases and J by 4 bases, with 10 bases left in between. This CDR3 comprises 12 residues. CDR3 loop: CAWMGKPYGYTF. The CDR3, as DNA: TGTGCCTGGATGGGGAAACCCTATGGCTACACCTTC. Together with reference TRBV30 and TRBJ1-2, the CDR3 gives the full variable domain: SQTIHQWPATLVQPVGSPLSLECTVEGTSNPNLYWYRQAAGRGLQLLFYSVGIGQISSEVPQNLSASRPQDRQFILSSKKLLLSDSGFYLCAWMGKPYGYTFGSGTRLTVV.

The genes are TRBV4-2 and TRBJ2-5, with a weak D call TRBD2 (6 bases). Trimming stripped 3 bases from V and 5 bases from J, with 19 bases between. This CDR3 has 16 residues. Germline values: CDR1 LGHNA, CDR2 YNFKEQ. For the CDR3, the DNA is TGTGCCAGCAGCCAGGCGACGGGACTCGCTGGCGAGACCCAGTACTTC. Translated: CASSQATGLAGETQYF.

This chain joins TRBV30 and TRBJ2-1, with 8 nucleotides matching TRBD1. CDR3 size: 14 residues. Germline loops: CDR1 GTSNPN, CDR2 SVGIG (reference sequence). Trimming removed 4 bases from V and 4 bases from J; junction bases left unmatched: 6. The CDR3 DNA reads TGTGCCTGGAACGGACAGGGTATTTACAATGAGCAGTTCTTC. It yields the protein CAWNGQGIYNEQFF.

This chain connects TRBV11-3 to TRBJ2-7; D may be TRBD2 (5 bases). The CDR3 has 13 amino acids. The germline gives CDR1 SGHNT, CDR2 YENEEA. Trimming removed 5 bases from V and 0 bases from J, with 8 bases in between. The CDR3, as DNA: TGTGCCAGCAGCCCGGGGAGCTCCTACGAGCAGTACTTC. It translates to CASSPGSSYEQYF.

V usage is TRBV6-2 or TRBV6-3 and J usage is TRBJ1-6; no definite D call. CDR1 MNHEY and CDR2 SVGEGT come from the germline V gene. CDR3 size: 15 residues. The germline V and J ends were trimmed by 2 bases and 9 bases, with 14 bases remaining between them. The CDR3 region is CASSYLPPGISPLHF. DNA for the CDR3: TGTGCCAGCAGTTACCTCCCGCCCGGAATTTCACCCCTCCACTTT.

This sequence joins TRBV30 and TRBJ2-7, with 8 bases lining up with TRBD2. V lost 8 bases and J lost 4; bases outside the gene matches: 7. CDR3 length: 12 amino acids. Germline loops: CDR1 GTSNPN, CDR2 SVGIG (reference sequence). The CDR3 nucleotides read TGTGCCCTCGGGGGGGGTTGGTACGAGCAGTACTTC. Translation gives CALGGGWYEQYF.

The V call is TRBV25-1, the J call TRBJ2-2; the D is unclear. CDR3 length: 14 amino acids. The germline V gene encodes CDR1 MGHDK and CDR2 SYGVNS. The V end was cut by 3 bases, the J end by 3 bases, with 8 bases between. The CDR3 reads CASSDGEDTGELFF. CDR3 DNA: TGTGCCAGCAGTGACGGAGAGGACACCGGGGAGCTGTTTTTT.

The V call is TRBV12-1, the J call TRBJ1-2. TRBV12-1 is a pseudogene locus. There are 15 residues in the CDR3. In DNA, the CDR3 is TGTGCCAGCAGCTTTGAACCGGGGGAGTTCGATGGCTACACCTTC. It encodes CASSFEPGEFDGYTF.

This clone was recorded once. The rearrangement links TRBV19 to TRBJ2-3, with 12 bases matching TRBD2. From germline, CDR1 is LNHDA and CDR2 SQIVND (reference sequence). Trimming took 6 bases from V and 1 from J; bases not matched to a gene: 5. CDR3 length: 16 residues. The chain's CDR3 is CASRLAGGPRTDTQYF. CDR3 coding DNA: TGTGCCAGTAGGCTAGCGGGGGGGCCGCGCACAGATACGCAGTATTTT.

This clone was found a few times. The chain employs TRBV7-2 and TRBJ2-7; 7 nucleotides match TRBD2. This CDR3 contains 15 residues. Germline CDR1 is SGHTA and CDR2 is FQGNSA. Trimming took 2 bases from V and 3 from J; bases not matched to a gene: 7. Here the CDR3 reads CASSLLSGGVYEQYF. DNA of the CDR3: TGTGCCAGCAGCTTACTGAGTGGGGGGGTCTACGAGCAGTACTTC.

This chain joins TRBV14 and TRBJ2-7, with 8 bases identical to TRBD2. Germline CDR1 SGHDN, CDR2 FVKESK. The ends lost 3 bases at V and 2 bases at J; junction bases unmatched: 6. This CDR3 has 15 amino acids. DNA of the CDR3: TGTGCCAGCAGCCACCTATCGGGGGGGGCCTACGAGCAGTACTTC. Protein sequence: CASSHLSGGAYEQYF.